A single sample is the source of the 29 T cell receptor beta chains below, sequenced in a study of CD8 T cells in Susac syndrome. It was with random hexamers that roughly 0.45 to 1 ug RNA was reverse transcribed. From the immunoSEQ multiplex PCR reads, TCRdb called clonotypes with MiXCR, one entry per CDR3 protein. The sample comprises more than 70,000 distinct CDR3 sequences, approximately 94% of which are singletons, and about 0.5% rests with the top ten. Sequencing input: CD8+ T cells from PBMCs. These receptors were taken from a human donor with Susac syndrome.

V gene TRBV9 combines with J gene TRBJ2-3; D unclear. The CDR3 contains 14 residues. Germline lookup yields CDR1 SGDLS and CDR2 YYNGEE. With 3 bases removed from V and 3 bases from J, the gap between germline ends came to 11 bases. The DNA of the CDR3 is TGTGCCAGCAGCGCCTCCGTTTGGACAGATACGCAGTATTTT. This translates into CASSASVWTDTQYF.

This clonotype was observed a single time. V and J are TRBV6-5 and TRBJ2-2; D might be TRBD2 (6 bases). Trimming took 0 bases from V and 4 from J, leaving 9 bases between them. This CDR3 region has 15 residues. Germline CDR1 and CDR2: MNHEY and SVGAGI. DNA for the CDR3: TGTGCCAGCAGTTACTCCCTCGGGGGCACCGGGGAGCTGTTTTTT. Translating gives CASSYSLGGTGELFF.

This clonotype was detected once. This chain links TRBV7-2 with TRBJ2-7, with 8 bases identical to TRBD2. From germline, CDR1 is SGHTA and CDR2 FQGNSA. Trimming at V came to 5 bases and at J to 3 bases, leaving 9 bases not matched to a gene. The CDR3 is made up of 15 amino acids. The CDR3 reads CASSQPSGGDYEQYF. CDR3 nucleotide sequence: TGTGCCAGCAGCCAACCCAGCGGGGGCGACTACGAGCAGTACTTC.

As to this clonotype: At one end, the junction sequence differs from germline, possibly due to a read error. The V call is TRBV29-1, the J call TRBJ1-1; possible D gene TRBD1, 6 bases. The V gene's germline CDR1 is SQVTM and CDR2 ANQGSEA. This CDR3 is built from 12 residues. DNA for the CDR3: TGCAGCGTCCACAGGGTGAACACTGAAGCTCTCTTT. It is translated as CSVHRVNTEALF.

This clonotype has just one count. The J gene is TRBJ1-4, the V gene TRBV28; 7 positions match TRBD1. V was clipped by 5 bases and J by 8 bases; unmatched bases: 11. The CDR3 runs to 15 residues. Germline V gene data show CDR1 as MDHEN and CDR2 as SYDVKM. CDR3 loop: CASSLYRGAREKLFF. CDR3 sequence (DNA): TGTGCCAGCAGTCTGTACAGGGGCGCCAGAGAAAAACTGTTTTTT. Full variable domain (outside the CDR3, taken from reference TRBV28 and TRBJ1-4): DVKVTQSSRYLVKRTGEKVFLECVQDMDHENMFWYRQDPGLGLRLIYFSYDVKMKEKGDIPEGYSVSREKKERFSLILESASTNQTSMYLCASSLYRGAREKLFFGSGTQLSVL.

The J gene is TRBJ2-7, the V gene TRBV20-1; D gene unclear. The germline gives CDR1 DFQATT, CDR2 SNEGSKA (reference sequence). This CDR3 is 12 amino acids long. V was shortened by 4 bases and J by 2 bases, with 9 bases between the two germline ends. CDR3 DNA sequence: TGCAGTGCTATTGGCAGGACCTACGAGCAGTACTTC. Translation gives CSAIGRTYEQYF.

The V and J genes are TRBV14 and TRBJ2-7, with a tentative D call TRBD1 (6 bases). Trimming removed 2 bases from V and 3 bases from J, with 14 bases in between. CDR1 is SGHDN, CDR2 FVKESK, per germline. CDR3 length: 15 residues. CDR3 DNA: TGTGCCAGCAGCCAACGACAGGCCAGCTTCTACGAGCAGTACTTC. It yields the protein CASSQRQASFYEQYF. Complete variable domain (other parts from reference TRBV14 and TRBJ2-7): EAGVTQFPSHSVIEKGQTVTLRCDPISGHDNLYWYRRVMGKEIKFLLHFVKESKQDESGMPNNRFLAERTGGTYSTLKVQPAELEDSGVYFCASSQRQASFYEQYFGPGTRLTVT.

The J gene is TRBJ2-1, the V gene TRBV2, with TRBD2 matching 12 bases. The CDR3 spans 13 residues. J was trimmed by 5 bases and V by 10 bases; bases with no gene match: 3. CDR1 and CDR2 from the germline V gene are SNHLY and FYNNEI. The CDR3 DNA is TGTGCCACTAGCGGGGGGGCAAACAATGAGCAGTTCTTC. Amino acid sequence: CATSGGANNEQFF.

The chain carries TRBV19 and TRBJ1-6; 7 bases are shared with TRBD1. The CDR3 loop spans 15 amino acids. The trim removed 10 bases at V and 3 bases at J, leaving 9 bases unmatched. Germline CDR1 and CDR2: LNHDA and SQIVND (reference sequence). CDR3 loop: CATAEGANYNSPLHF. CDR3 sequence (DNA): TGTGCCACCGCGGAGGGGGCTAACTATAATTCACCCCTCCACTTT.

This clonotype has just a few counts. The chain couples TRBV5-1 to TRBJ2-3; D not resolved. CDR1 is SGHRS and CDR2 is YFSETQ in the germline V gene. The CDR3 is 14 amino acids. Trimming pared 1 base from V and 0 bases from J, leaving 6 bases between. CDR3 DNA: TGCGCCAGCAGCTTGCGACGGAGCACAGATACGCAGTATTTT. Residues: CASSLRRSTDTQYF.

The chain has TRBV7-9 and TRBJ2-1; D perhaps matches TRBD2 (5 bases). This CDR3 spans 15 amino acids. V lost 1 base to trimming and J lost 7 bases, with 14 bases between them. In germline, CDR1 is SEHNR, CDR2 FQNEAQ (reference sequence). CDR3 in DNA: TGTGCCAGCAGCTTAGTCCGAGGGCCTAAGAATGAGCAGTTCTTC. Translating gives CASSLVRGPKNEQFF.

This sequence joins TRBV9 and TRBJ1-6; 7 bases fit TRBD1. Per germline, CDR1 SGDLS and CDR2 YYNGEE. V lost 4 bases, J lost 9 bases, and 7 bases stayed unmatched. The CDR3 has 14 amino acids. The CDR3 reads CASSPGTAPSPLHF. The CDR3 nucleotides are TGTGCCAGCAGCCCCGGGACAGCTCCTTCACCCCTCCACTTT. Using reference TRBV9 and TRBJ1-6 for the parts outside the CDR3, the full variable domain is DSGVTQTPKHLITATGQRVTLRCSPRSGDLSVYWYQQSLDQGLQFLIQYYNGEERAKGNILERFSAQQFPDLHSELNLSSLELGDSALYFCASSPGTAPSPLHFGNGTRLTVT.

The V call is TRBV5-6, the J call TRBJ2-4, with 8 bases aligning to TRBD1. V was pared by 2 bases and J by 9 bases, with 7 bases of the junction left unmatched. CDR3 length equals 14 residues. The germline V gene encodes CDR1 SGHDT and CDR2 YYEEEE. The CDR3 spells CASSFGTGGTIQYF. DNA for the CDR3: TGTGCCAGCAGCTTTGGTACAGGGGGGACCATTCAGTACTTC. Looking up the rest from reference TRBV5-6 and TRBJ2-4 gives the full variable domain: DAGVTQSPTHLIKTRGQQVTLRCSPKSGHDTVSWYQQALGQGPQFIFQYYEEEERQRGNFPDRFSGHQFPNYSSELNVNALLLGDSALYLCASSFGTGGTIQYFGAGTRLSVL.

The chain couples TRBV27 to TRBJ2-5; a possible D gene is TRBD2 (6 bases). CDR3 length: 14 amino acids. The germline V gene encodes CDR1 MNHEY and CDR2 SMNVEV (reference sequence). Trimming removed 3 bases from V and 6 bases from J, with 14 bases in between. CDR3 in amino acids: CASSLSGLAKTQYF. Written as DNA, the CDR3 is TGTGCCAGCAGTTTGTCGGGACTTGCGAAGACCCAGTACTTC.

V and J are TRBV7-2 and TRBJ2-1; TRBD1 matches at 8 bases. Germline loops: CDR1 SGHTA, CDR2 FQGNSA. CDR3 size: 16 residues. After removal of 3 bases from V and 5 bases from J, the junction contained 9 bases not matched to a gene. CDR3 in amino acids: CASSFRATGVHNEQFF. As DNA, the CDR3 is TGTGCCAGCAGCTTCCGCGCGACAGGGGTTCACAATGAGCAGTTCTTC.

This chain connects TRBV9 to TRBJ1-6; no clear D gene. The germline V and J ends were trimmed by 0 bases and 10 bases, with 14 bases remaining between them. Germline V gene data show CDR1 as SGDLS and CDR2 as YYNGEE. The CDR3 consists of 15 residues. In nucleotides, the CDR3 is TGTGCCAGCAGCGTAGATGGAGGGTTAAGCTCACCCCTCCACTTT. The encoded protein is CASSVDGGLSSPLHF.

J is TRBJ1-5 and V is TRBV28; the D gene is possibly TRBD1 (6 bases). CDR3 length: 15 amino acids. Trimming shortened V by 4 bases and J by 7 bases, and 17 bases separated the two germline ends. Germline V gene sequence: CDR1 MDHEN, CDR2 SYDVKM. CDR3 nucleotide sequence: TGTGCCAGCAGTTCTGGGGCAGGGGACTGGCAGCCCCAGCATTTT. This gives the protein CASSSGAGDWQPQHF.

The chain employs TRBV25-1 and TRBJ2-3; D gene ambiguous. The CDR3 contains 14 residues. Germline lookup yields CDR1 MGHDK and CDR2 SYGVNS. V lost 2 bases, J lost 3 bases, and 9 bases lay in between. CDR3 nucleotide sequence: TGTGCCAGCAGTGAAGGGCGGCCTACAGATACGCAGTATTTT. It encodes CASSEGRPTDTQYF.

The chain combines TRBV7-9 with TRBJ2-1, with unresolved D. CDR3 size: 11 residues. Deletions cut 11 bases from V and 7 bases from J, with 12 bases between. In germline, CDR1 is SEHNR, CDR2 FQNEAQ (reference sequence). Written as DNA, the CDR3 is TGTGCCTCCCAACGAGAAAATGAGCAGTTCTTC. This codes for CASQRENEQFF. Variable domain in full (rest from reference TRBV7-9 and TRBJ2-1): DTGVSQNPRHKITKRGQNVTFRCDPISEHNRLYWYRQTLGQGPEFLTYFQNEAQLEKSRLLSDRFSAERPKGSFSTLEIQRTEQGDSAMYLCASQRENEQFFGPGTRLTVL.

This clonotype was found a few times. The chain has TRBV5-6 and TRBJ2-7; D gene uncertain. Deletions cut 3 bases from V and 3 bases from J, with 7 bases between. CDR1 is SGHDT, CDR2 YYEEEE, per germline. CDR3 length: 12 amino acids. The DNA of the CDR3 is TGTGCCAGCAGCTCCCCGGACTACGAGCAGTACTTC. Its translation is CASSSPDYEQYF.

The CDR3 reads CARGTVYGYTF. The CDR3 nucleotides are TGTGCCAGGGGGACAGTTTATGGCTACACCTTC. This sequence joins TRBV2 and TRBJ1-2; 7 bases are shared with TRBD1. V trimming: 9 bases; J trimming: 5 bases; junction bases outside the gene matches: 3. The CDR3 has 11 residues. Germline loops: CDR1 SNHLY, CDR2 FYNNEI.

V gene TRBV7-2 combines with J gene TRBJ2-2; 8 nucleotides align to TRBD2. Losses at the gene ends were 5 bases for V and 4 bases for J; bases not matched to a gene: 3. The CDR3 runs 14 residues. Germline V gene data show CDR1 as SGHTA and CDR2 as FQGNSA. In DNA, the CDR3 is TGTGCCAGCAGCCCTCGGGGGGGCACCGGGGAGCTGTTTTTT. It encodes CASSPRGGTGELFF.

This rearrangement joins TRBV7-9 to TRBJ1-2; no clear D. The CDR3 runs to 14 residues. In germline, CDR1 is SEHNR, CDR2 FQNEAQ (reference sequence). V lost 6 bases, J lost 4 bases, and 15 bases lay in between. As DNA, the CDR3 is TGTGCCAGCAGTCCCTTTGACATTCGCTATGGCTACACCTTC. Translating it yields CASSPFDIRYGYTF.

In its sample, this clonotype was seen once. The rearrangement links TRBV6-5 to TRBJ2-1; 8 nucleotides align to TRBD1. The germline gives CDR1 MNHEY, CDR2 SVGAGI. This CDR3 comprises 14 residues. Losses at the gene ends were 2 bases for V and 4 bases for J; bases not matched to a gene: 1. Written as DNA, the CDR3 is TGTGCCAGCAGTTACGGACAGGGATACAATGAGCAGTTCTTC. This encodes CASSYGQGYNEQFF.

The chain links TRBV5-1 to TRBJ2-5; TRBD2 might be the D (6 bases). The CDR3 has 15 residues. Germline V gives CDR1 SGHRS, CDR2 YFSETQ. The V gene lost 4 bases and the J gene lost 5 bases, with 18 bases spanning the gap. The CDR3 protein is CASSPRRVSGETQYF. The CDR3, as DNA: TGCGCCAGCAGCCCGCGGAGGGTCAGTGGGGAGACCCAGTACTTC.

For the CDR3, the DNA is TGCGCCAGCAGCCAAATTGGGACGGGCACCTACAATGAGCAGTTCTTC. Protein sequence: CASSQIGTGTYNEQFF. The chain carries TRBV4-3 and TRBJ2-1; D may match TRBD1 or TRBD2 (5 bases each). The CDR3 extends over 16 amino acids. CDR1 is LGHNA and CDR2 is YSLEER in the germline V gene. Trimming pared 2 bases from V and 2 bases from J, leaving 13 bases between.

Here the CDR3 DNA reads TGTGCCAGCAGTTCCGCGCTGAGCTCCTACGAGCAGTACTTC. This codes for CASSSALSSYEQYF. This chain connects TRBV7-9 to TRBJ2-7; unclear D gene. Germline V gene lookup returns CDR1 SEHNR and CDR2 FQNEAQ (reference sequence). The CDR3 spans 14 residues. Trimming left V 6 bases short and J 0 bases short, with 12 bases between.

DNA for the CDR3: TGTGCCACCTCACTCGGGGGGCGGCAAGAGACCCAGTACTTC. The encoded protein is CATSLGGRQETQYF. This chain joins TRBV27 and TRBJ2-5; weak D call: TRBD2 (7 bases). This CDR3 region has 14 residues. V shed 10 bases and J shed 2 bases, with 17 bases lying between them. Germline V lookup: CDR1 MNHEY, CDR2 SMNVEV (reference sequence).

The V and J genes are TRBV5-6 and TRBJ2-3; D possibly corresponds to TRBD1 (6 bases). This CDR3 has 14 amino acids. The V gene lost 2 bases and the J gene lost 2 bases, with 9 bases spanning the gap. The germline V gene encodes CDR1 SGHDT and CDR2 YYEEEE. DNA of the CDR3: TGTGCCAGCAGCTTAGGACAGCTCACAGATACGCAGTATTTT. Residues: CASSLGQLTDTQYF.